Presented here are 7 T cell receptor beta chains from one specimen sequenced in a study of cytomegalovirus exposure and HLA in healthy donors. The table came from immunoSEQ multiplex PCR; TCRdb's copy has only in-frame clones and leaves some out. The table records roughly 75,000 clones, 85% of them present only once. Sequenced material: PBMCs. These receptors were obtained from a man aged 25-45 years in good health and CMV-seronegative.

This clone has more than one count but fewer than ten. V gene TRBV28 combines with J gene TRBJ2-5; D is perhaps TRBD2 (5 bases). Trimming shortened V by 4 bases and J by 5 bases, and 14 bases separated the two germline ends. The CDR3 is made up of 14 amino acids. Germline-derived CDR1 and CDR2 are MDHEN and SYDVKM. The CDR3 DNA is TGTGCCAGCAGTTCGACTCTCGGGGTGGAGACCCAGTACTTC. This sequence encodes CASSSTLGVETQYF.

This chain connects TRBV4-2 to TRBJ2-7; TRBD1 aligns across 7 bases. V lost 2 bases, J lost 4 bases, and 14 bases stayed unmatched. This CDR3 is 17 amino acids long. Germline V gives CDR1 LGHNA, CDR2 YNFKEQ. The CDR3 DNA is TGTGCCAGCAGCCAACAATCGCCCTGGACAGGCGGGTACGAGCAGTACTTC. Its protein is CASSQQSPWTGGYEQYF.

The chain couples TRBV30 to TRBJ1-1; D not certain. The germline V gene encodes CDR1 GTSNPN and CDR2 SVGIG (reference sequence). Trimming shortened V by 8 bases and J by 1 base, and 20 bases separated the two germline ends. The CDR3 has 15 residues. CDR3 sequence: CAPPDTGIGNTEAFF. The DNA for the CDR3 is TGTGCCCCACCCGATACTGGTATTGGGAACACTGAAGCTTTCTTT.

This clone turned up a few times. This chain connects TRBV27 to TRBJ1-5; 7 bases are shared with TRBD1. The CDR3 length is 14 residues. Per germline, CDR1 MNHEY and CDR2 SMNVEV (reference sequence). Germline trimming cut 3 bases from V and 9 bases from J; bases unmatched to any gene: 8. The CDR3 region has the DNA TGTGCCAGCAGTTTTGAGGGGGCGCTTGGGCCCCAGCATTTT. The encoded protein is CASSFEGALGPQHF.

The chain couples TRBV12-5 to TRBJ2-2; D is perhaps TRBD1 (6 bases). Germline CDR1 is LGHNT and CDR2 is FRNRAP. V was shortened by 1 base and J by 6 bases, with 15 bases between the two germline ends. This CDR3 is built from 16 residues. The CDR3 sequence is CASGLANRATAGELFF. The DNA for the CDR3 is TGTGCTAGTGGTTTGGCCAACAGGGCGACGGCCGGGGAGCTGTTTTTT.

This clone was found a few times. The CDR3 region is CATTGGGSQYF. The DNA of the CDR3 is TGTGCCACCACGGGGGGGGGTTCGCAGTACTTC. The J gene is TRBJ2-7, the V gene TRBV28; 8 bases match TRBD2. V was clipped by 10 bases and J by 9 bases; unmatched bases: 8. The CDR3 has 11 residues. CDR1 is MDHEN and CDR2 is SYDVKM in the germline V gene.

This chain joins TRBV13 and TRBJ1-2; D might be TRBD1 (5 bases). Trimming removed 5 bases from V and 7 bases from J, with 17 bases in between. CDR3 length equals 14 residues. CDR1 is PRHDT and CDR2 is FYEKMQ in the germline V gene (reference sequence). The CDR3 coding sequence is TGTGCCAGCAGCCAAGGGGAAGCCGGGGGTGGCTACACCTTC. Its protein product is CASSQGEAGGGYTF.